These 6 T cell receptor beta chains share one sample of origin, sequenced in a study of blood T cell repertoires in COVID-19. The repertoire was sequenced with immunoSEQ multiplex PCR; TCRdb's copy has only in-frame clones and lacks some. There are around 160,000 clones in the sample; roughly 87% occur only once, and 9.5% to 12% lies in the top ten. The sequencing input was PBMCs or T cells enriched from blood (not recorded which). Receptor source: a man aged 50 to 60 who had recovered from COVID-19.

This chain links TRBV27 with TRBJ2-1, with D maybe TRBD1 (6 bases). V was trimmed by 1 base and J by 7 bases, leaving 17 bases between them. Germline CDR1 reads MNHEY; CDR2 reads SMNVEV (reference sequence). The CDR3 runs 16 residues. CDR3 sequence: CASSLWSGAIKNEQFF. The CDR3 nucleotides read TGTGCCAGCAGTTTATGGTCAGGGGCGATTAAGAATGAGCAGTTCTTC.

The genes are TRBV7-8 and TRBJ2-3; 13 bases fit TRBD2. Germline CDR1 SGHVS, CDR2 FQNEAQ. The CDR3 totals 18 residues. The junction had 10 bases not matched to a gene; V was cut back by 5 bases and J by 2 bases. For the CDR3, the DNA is TGTGCCAGCAGCAACAGACTAGCGGGAGGCAGCTCCACAGATACGCAGTATTTT. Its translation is CASSNRLAGGSSTDTQYF.

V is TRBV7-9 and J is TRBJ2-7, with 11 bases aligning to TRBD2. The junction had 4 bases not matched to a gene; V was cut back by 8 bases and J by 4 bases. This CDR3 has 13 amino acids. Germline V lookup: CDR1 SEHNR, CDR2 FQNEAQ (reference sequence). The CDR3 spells CASLTSGKYEQYF. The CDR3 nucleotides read TGTGCCAGCCTGACTAGCGGGAAGTACGAGCAGTACTTC. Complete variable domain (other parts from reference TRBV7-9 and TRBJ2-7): DTGVSQNPRHKITKRGQNVTFRCDPISEHNRLYWYRQTLGQGPEFLTYFQNEAQLEKSRLLSDRFSAERPKGSFSTLEIQRTEQGDSAMYLCASLTSGKYEQYFGPGTRLTVT.

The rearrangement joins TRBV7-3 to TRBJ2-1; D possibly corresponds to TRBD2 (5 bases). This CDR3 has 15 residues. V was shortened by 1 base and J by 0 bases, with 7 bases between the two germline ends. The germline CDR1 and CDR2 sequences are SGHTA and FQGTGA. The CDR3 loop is CASSLRLASYNEQFF. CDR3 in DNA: TGTGCCAGCAGCTTAAGGCTAGCCTCCTACAATGAGCAGTTCTTC. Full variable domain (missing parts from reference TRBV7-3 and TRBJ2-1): GAGVSQTPSNKVTEKGKYVELRCDPISGHTALYWYRQSLGQGPEFLIYFQGTGAADDSGLPNDRFFAVRPEGSVSTLKIQRTERGDSAVYLCASSLRLASYNEQFFGPGTRLTVL.

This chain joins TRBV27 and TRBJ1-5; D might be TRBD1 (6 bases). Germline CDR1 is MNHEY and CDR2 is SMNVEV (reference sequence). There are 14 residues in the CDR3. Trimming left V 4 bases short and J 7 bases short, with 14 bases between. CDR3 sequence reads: CASSSTGFRQPQHF. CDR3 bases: TGTGCCAGCAGTTCTACAGGGTTTAGGCAGCCCCAGCATTTT.

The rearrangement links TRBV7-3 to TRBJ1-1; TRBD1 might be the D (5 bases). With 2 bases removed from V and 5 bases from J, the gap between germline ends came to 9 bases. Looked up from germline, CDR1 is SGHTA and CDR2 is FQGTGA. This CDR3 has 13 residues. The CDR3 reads CASSLLAGTEAFF. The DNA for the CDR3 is TGTGCCAGCAGCTTATTGGCAGGGACTGAAGCTTTCTTT.